Below, 17 T cell receptor beta chains from the same sample are listed, as sequenced in a study of cytomegalovirus exposure and HLA in healthy donors. The table came from immunoSEQ multiplex PCR; TCRdb's copy has only in-frame clones and leaves some out. The sample shows about 360,000 clones, 75% to 90% of them seen only once. Sequencing was carried out using PBMCs. These receptors were taken from a woman aged 18-35 years in good health and CMV-seronegative.

In this sample, this clone turned up once. The gene calls are TRBV11-2 and TRBJ2-5, with 7 bases that match TRBD1. The junction had 1 base not matched to a gene; V was cut back by 2 bases and J by 4 bases. CDR3 length equals 13 residues. Germline V gives CDR1 SGHAT, CDR2 FQNNGV. CDR3 sequence: CASSLNRGETQYF. The CDR3 bases are TGTGCCAGCAGCTTAAACAGGGGAGAGACCCAGTACTTC.

The chain is built from TRBV15 and TRBJ2-2; a weak D match, TRBD1 (6 bases). Trimming cost V 4 bases and J 2 bases, with 14 bases left between them. Germline-derived CDR1 and CDR2 are LNHNV and YYDKDF (reference sequence). This CDR3 has 16 residues. CDR3 in amino acids: CATSKVPGHNTGELFF. The DNA of the CDR3 is TGTGCCACCAGCAAAGTCCCGGGACATAACACCGGGGAGCTGTTTTTT.

V and J are TRBV6-1 and TRBJ2-5; unclear D gene. Deletions cut 2 bases from V and 4 bases from J, with 11 bases between. Germline V gene lookup returns CDR1 MNHNS and CDR2 SASEGT. This CDR3 has 14 residues. CDR3 loop: CASSERGLSETQYF. The CDR3 DNA is TGTGCCAGCAGTGAAAGAGGTTTGTCAGAGACCCAGTACTTC.

The chain joins TRBV28 to TRBJ1-1; no clear D. V gave up 5 bases and J gave up 1 base, with 8 bases separating them. Germline V gene lookup returns CDR1 MDHEN and CDR2 SYDVKM. The CDR3 has 13 amino acids. CDR3 DNA sequence: TGTGCCAGCAGTGGACTGTGGAACACTGAAGCTTTCTTT. It yields the protein CASSGLWNTEAFF.

The chain combines TRBV30 with TRBJ1-5; TRBD1 is a possible D gene (6 bases). There are 13 residues in the CDR3. In germline, CDR1 is GTSNPN, CDR2 SVGIG (reference sequence). Between the trimmed V and J ends, which lost 7 bases and 4 bases, there was a span of 14 bases. The CDR3 spells CALESGENQPQHF. The CDR3 region has the DNA TGTGCCTTGGAATCAGGGGAAAATCAGCCCCAGCATTTT.

This rearrangement joins TRBV28 to TRBJ2-1; D is possibly TRBD1 (7 bases). CDR1 and CDR2 from the germline V gene are MDHEN and SYDVKM. Between the trimmed V and J ends, which lost 6 bases and 8 bases, there was a span of 14 bases. CDR3 length: 13 residues. The CDR3 nucleotides are TGTGCCAGCAGCCCCCCCAGGGGGGATGAGCAGTTCTTC. It translates to CASSPPRGDEQFF.

The chain carries TRBV28 and TRBJ1-4; tentatively, D is TRBD1 (5 bases). The CDR3 is 15 residues long. The germline CDR1 and CDR2 sequences are MDHEN and SYDVKM. Trimming took off 3 bases at V and 8 bases at J, with 16 bases between the two ends. CDR3 protein: CASSFRGLEGEKLFF. The CDR3 DNA sequence: TGTGCCAGCAGTTTTCGGGGACTAGAGGGAGAAAAACTGTTTTTT.

The V call is TRBV18, the J call TRBJ2-3, with D perhaps TRBD2 (5 bases). CDR3 length: 16 residues. Germline V gene data show CDR1 as KGHSH and CDR2 as LQKENI. V gave up 2 bases and J gave up 0 bases, with 12 bases separating them. CDR3 bases: TGTGCCAGCTCACCAGGGAGAACATCTAGCACAGATACGCAGTATTTT. Residues: CASSPGRTSSTDTQYF.

This chain uses TRBV5-1 with TRBJ2-7; tentative D call: TRBD1 (6 bases). This CDR3 is 14 amino acids long. Germline V lookup: CDR1 SGHRS, CDR2 YFSETQ. V shed 7 bases and J shed 0 bases, with 14 bases lying between them. The CDR3: CASRTETGSYEQYF. The CDR3 DNA sequence: TGCGCCAGCCGCACGGAGACAGGCTCCTACGAGCAGTACTTC.

This clone was picked up one time. The chain recombines TRBV5-6 with TRBJ1-2; 9 bases line up with TRBD1. Germline trimming cut 4 bases from V and 7 bases from J; bases unmatched to any gene: 14. Germline CDR1 is SGHDT and CDR2 is YYEEEE. This CDR3 is 16 amino acids long. CDR3 in DNA: TGTGCCAGCAGCCCGGGACAGGGACAGGTTGTTTTTGGCTACACCTTC. This gives the protein CASSPGQGQVVFGYTF.

The V and J genes are TRBV9 and TRBJ1-2; weak D call: TRBD1 (5 bases). This CDR3 contains 15 residues. The V end was cut by 0 bases, the J end by 4 bases, with 13 bases between. Per the germline V gene, CDR1 is SGDLS and CDR2 is YYNGEE. The DNA of the CDR3 is TGTGCCAGCAGCGTAGGGCAGGGTGCCAGCTATGGCTACACCTTC. Encoded protein: CASSVGQGASYGYTF.

This chain's CDR3 is CASSQFRGEPQHF. For the CDR3, the DNA is TGCGCCAGCAGCCAGTTCAGGGGAGAGCCCCAGCATTTT. This chain joins TRBV4-1 and TRBJ1-5; TRBD1 is a possible D gene (6 bases). The CDR3 is made up of 13 amino acids. Trimming removed 3 bases at V and 8 bases at J, with 11 bases between. Germline values: CDR1 MGHRA, CDR2 YSYEKL.

This chain joins TRBV7-6 and TRBJ2-2; tentatively, D is TRBD2 (5 bases). Trimming took 5 bases from V and 6 from J, leaving 16 bases between them. The V gene's germline CDR1 is SGHVS and CDR2 FNYEAQ. The CDR3 is 15 residues long. The CDR3, as DNA: TGTGCCAGCAGCAATCCCTTTGGAGCGGCCGGGGAGCTGTTTTTT. Residues: CASSNPFGAAGELFF.

The chain employs TRBV14 and TRBJ2-7; no clear D. The germline V gene has CDR1 SGHDN and CDR2 FVKESK. Trimming stripped 0 bases from V and 4 bases from J, with 7 bases between. The CDR3 is made up of 13 amino acids. The CDR3 bases are TGTGCCAGCAGCCAAGATTCGGTATACGAGCAGTACTTC. Translated, it gives CASSQDSVYEQYF. Based on the CDR3 plus reference TRBV14 and TRBJ2-7, the full variable domain is EAGVTQFPSHSVIEKGQTVTLRCDPISGHDNLYWYRRVMGKEIKFLLHFVKESKQDESGMPNNRFLAERTGGTYSTLKVQPAELEDSGVYFCASSQDSVYEQYFGPGTRLTVT.

The chain joins TRBV5-1 to TRBJ2-2; 9 bases match TRBD2. Per the germline V gene, CDR1 is SGHRS and CDR2 is YFSETQ. V was pared by 6 bases and J by 6 bases, with 12 bases of the junction left unmatched. This CDR3 is 16 amino acids long. The CDR3 DNA follows: TGCGCCAGCACTCAGACTAGCGGACATAGCTCCGGGGAGCTGTTTTTT. Translated: CASTQTSGHSSGELFF. The whole variable domain, filled in from reference TRBV5-1 and TRBJ2-2, reads KAGVTQTPRYLIKTRGQQVTLSCSPISGHRSVSWYQQTPGQGLQFLFEYFSETQRNKGNFPGRFSGRQFSNSRSEMNVSTLELGDSALYLCASTQTSGHSSGELFFGEGSRLTVL.

This chain uses TRBV21-1 with TRBJ2-3; TRBD2, the D gene given by the table, was not confirmed from the DNA. TRBV21-1 is deemed a pseudogene. This CDR3 spans 18 amino acids. CDR3 sequence: CASSKSTIAGSYTDTQYF. CDR3 DNA: TGTGCCAGCAGCAAATCAACAATCGCCGGGTCCTACACAGATACGCAGTATTTT.

The CDR3 protein is CASGAGSRAFF. The DNA for the CDR3 is TGTGCCAGCGGGGCCGGTAGTAGAGCTTTCTTT. The V call is TRBV28, the J call TRBJ1-1; D perhaps matches TRBD1 (5 bases). This CDR3 has 11 amino acids. Germline V gene sequence: CDR1 MDHEN, CDR2 SYDVKM. V lost 8 bases to trimming and J lost 10 bases, with 14 bases between them.